This note documents a single T cell receptor (beta chain) sequence. This receptor's antigen is unknown. Within one base of it there is no much larger clone, and no base qualities were kept. This entry is derived from a study of CD8+ T cells in alopecia areata (dated by TCRdb to 2016 to 2019). With regard to the full study: The treated patients took part in an open-label pilot trial in which moderate-to-severe alopecia areata was treated with oral tofacitinib at 5 to 10 mg twice daily. Patients received tofacitinib for 6 to 18 months and were then followed off drug for 6 months to check for delayed response and recurrence. In both human patients and the C3H/HeJ mouse model, the study applied high-throughput TCRbeta sequencing to look at T cell clonal expansion in alopecia areata. In humans, TCRbeta sequencing was performed on scalp tissue and on sorted CD4+ and CD8+ peripheral blood T cells from healthy controls and from patients with patchy or totalis/universalis alopecia areata. Patients on tofacitinib were biopsied at baseline and after 4 and 24 weeks of treatment, and several of the patients also had a later scalp biopsy. Scalp clonality was compared across normal scalp (n=4), patchy alopecia areata scalp (n=8), and alopecia totalis/universalis scalp (n=8). The RNA source kit depended on sample type: the PAXgene miRNA kit for fixed scalp, the miRNeasy kit for PBMCs, and the RNeasy kit for mouse skin. TCRbeta CDR3 regions were amplified by immunoSEQ multiplex PCR using 35 Vbeta forward and 13 Jbeta reverse primers.

Here is what the overall study found, with its caveats: Scalp TCR repertoire analysis is complicated because resident alphabeta T cells in normal human skin are also sequenced, whereas mouse skin is dominated by gammadelta T cells. Compared with normal scalp, lesional scalp, particularly in alopecia totalis/universalis, had higher clonality and more expanded CD8+ clones, which suggests antigenic drive. Shared TCR sequences between patients were less evident than in mice, which may be partly attributable to HLA diversity in the patient population.

Libraries were made using the immunoSEQ multiplex PCR assay. To provide template for TCR sequencing, every sample had RNA extracted and reverse transcribed into cDNA. SuperScript III was used for first-strand cDNA synthesis, primed with a 2:1 mix of oligo-dT and random hexamers. A synthetic immune receptor repertoire was used to gauge amplification bias, and whatever bias remained was removed computationally. The authors' analysis ran thus. Raw reads were preprocessed to remove errors, and CDR3 was defined according to IMGT conventions as the region from the conserved cysteine to phenylalanine. To get clonality, Shannon entropy was normalized by log2 of the number of productive unique TCRs and the result was subtracted from 1. Whether each scalp clone was CD4 or CD8 was inferred by checking scalp TCRbeta sequences against the CD4 and CD8 repertoires from sorted blood. The clones in this table, taken by TCRdb from immuneACCESS, are in-frame only. Not every clone is retained; where verified, under half of the shortfall comes from an unresolved V gene, and the cause of the rest is unknown. That table gives V, J and clone size, and the DNA gave D and trimming. This sample is represented by 100,000 to 150,000 clones; over 50% of them were singletons. 4.5% to 5.5% of the sample comes from the top ten.

The time point label for this specimen denotes: baseline before oral tofacitinib. Lesional scalp punch biopsies and peripheral blood were collected from alopecia areata patients. PBMCs were isolated by density centrifugation and stained for CD3, CD4 and CD8, after which CD4+ and CD8+ T cells were sorted on a FACSAria. The CDR3 runs 16 residues from the cysteine to the phenylalanine. The sequence is cut down to CDR3 DNA, 48 bases in frame from base 1. The CDR1 and CDR2 encoded by the germline V gene (reference sequence) are LNHDA and SQIVND. The germline ends are 9 bases apart after V is trimmed by 3 bases and J by 0 bases.

The clonotype originates from a human donor with alopecia areata. The specimen comprised CD4+ T cells sorted from blood, sampled at week 0. The receptor chain draws on TRBV19 and TRBJ2-6, with an unclear D gene assignment. The CDR3: CASSIPRASGANVLTF. The nucleotides read TGTGCCAGTAGTATTCCCCGGGCCTCTGGGGCCAACGTCCTGACTTTC.